This T cell receptor (beta chain) was identified during a study of blood T cell repertoires in COVID-19 (TCRdb year 2020). About the full investigation: Samples from collaborators originated in the United States, Italy and Spain and spanned both the acute and convalescent phases of COVID-19. The prospective study material was composed of cDNA or gDNA derived from T cells, B-cell-depleted T cells, or PBMCs. The dataset comprised deeply sampled blood TCRbeta repertoires from subjects exposed to, actively infected with, or recovered from COVID-19. The repertoires were released in a freely available public database meant as a resource for research on the immune response to SARS-CoV-2. The samples were drawn from the first 160 participants of the ongoing ImmuneRACE study and from some 1,300 subjects provided by 6 global collaborators. Nearly every sample came with metadata listing a de-identified subject ID, COVID-19 status, age in years and sex. HLA class I and class II types, where available, came from metadata supplied by the sample provider rather than from assay-based typing.

Enrolling through a virtual design, the prospective study's participants ranged in age from roughly 18 to 89 years and lived across roughly 23 United States geographic areas. In the prospective study, cohorts were assigned on the basis of participant-reported clinical history obtained from a screening survey and a study questionnaire. Recovered participants in ImmuneRACE Cohort 3 were defined as having two consecutive negative NP/OP PCR tests, clearance from a healthcare professional, or resolution of symptoms. Mobile phlebotomists in the prospective study collected whole blood, serum and a nasopharyngeal or oropharyngeal swab from every participant. Additional blood draws and questionnaires over an approximately 2-month period could optionally be provided by prospective study participants. Blood samples from the prospective study were shipped frozen or at room temperature prior to DNA extraction.

What the work shows at the level of the full study, not this receptor alone: How much clinical and demographic metadata was included differed by source and by participant, and the metadata was provided uncurated.

Reading from cysteine to phenylalanine, the CDR3 counts 17 amino acids. The read is trimmed to its CDR3 DNA, 51 bases read in frame from base 1. According to the germline V gene, CDR1 reads SQVTM and CDR2 reads ANQGSEA. Trimmed from V: 7 bases; trimmed from J: 2 bases; junction bases lacking a gene match: 11. The immunoSEQ Assay, a bias-controlled multiplex PCR, was used to amplify TCRbeta CDR3 regions from genomic DNA. The authors' pipeline ran thus. Within the assay, amplification of reference gene primers was used to estimate how many nucleated cells each sample contained. Sequence reads were collapsed and filtered to measure the absolute abundance of every unique TCRbeta CDR3 rearrangement. For each sample, productive Simpson clonality was calculated as the square root of Simpson's diversity index across productive rearrangements. This is the immuneACCESS table as TCRdb keeps it, with only in-frame sequences that have V and J called. A part of the clones is gone; compared with another copy, unresolved V genes explain less than half, and the rest is unexplained. V and J calls and clone size are those listed in that table; D and trimming were worked out from the DNA. The sample table lists 200,000 or so clones, roughly four fifths of them with a count of one. The ten top clones hold roughly 7% of the sample.

Points on this clone: Its cognate antigen has yet to be identified. Base quality data are lacking; no much larger clone is found one base away.

The sequence joins TRBV29-1 to TRBJ2-3, and TRBD2 aligns with 14 junction nucleotides. The specimen sequenced was PBMCs or T cells enriched from blood (not recorded which). The origin of this receptor is a middle-aged man who had recovered from COVID-19. The CDR3 has the sequence CSARLAGGTTLTDTQYF. Here is the DNA: TGCAGCGCCAGACTAGCGGGGGGGACAACCCTCACAGATACGCAGTATTTT.